This T cell receptor (beta chain) is from a study of identical twins. Whole-study findings and limits: There is a chance that invariant MAIT and iNKT cells partially muddied zero-insertion analyses. Out-of-frame alpha sequences shared by twins showed excess low generation probability.

This clonotype was found a few times. The antigen remains unidentified. The ends were cut back, 1 base at V and 4 bases at J, with 10 bases in the middle. Germline CDR1 reads SNHLY; CDR2 reads FYNNEI. CDR3 length equals 14 residues. Template switching (which added a universal primer site) was used, and cDNA carried unique molecular identifiers. TCRdb re-analysed the 5' RACE reads in MiXCR, keeping a single row per CDR3 protein. The sample consists of approximately 700,000 distinct CDR3 sequences, 5.5% to 7.5% of them appearing once. V and J are TRBV2 and TRBJ2-5; D is undetermined. This sequence originates from a young man in good health. The specimen was naive T cells sorted from blood. The CDR3 DNA is TGTGCCAGCAGTGAAGATTGGACGCGAGAGACCCAGTACTTC. Translation gives CASSEDWTRETQYF.